This is a list of T cell receptor beta chains from one sample in a study of T-cell memory formation after mild COVID-19. TCRdb itself ran the 5' RACE reads through MiXCR, one entry per CDR3 protein. The sample records approximately 190,000 distinct CDR3 sequences, around 18% being singletons. The sequencing sample was made of PBMCs or a T cell subset sorted from them (not recorded which). The receptors originated from an adult woman who had mild COVID-19 (a few samples of this study predate the infection). Cell type and time point are not known. CDR3s leave out the opening cysteine and the closing phenylalanine or tryptophan. Clone sizes are given selectively: once, few, many, or a class where the clone is expanded.

>TRBV5-1|once
ASSAGQGVPNQPQH
>TRBV7-2|NA
ASSLEGGRAKNEQY
>TRBV7-2|few
ASSTEAGVGDTQY
>TRBV27|NA
ASSWSDRNTEAF
>TRBV20-1|NA
SAAGTGPGAF
>TRBV5-5|few
ASSLVLAGEQY
>TRBV5-5|NA
ASSLIGEKLF
>TRBV7-2|few
ASSDFSTDTQY
>TRBV9|NA
ASSTPGRHETQY
>TRBV25-1|few
ASGDPYEQY
>TRBV20-1|NA
SPGTHGERYNEQF
>TRBV6-2/TRBV6-3|few
ASRTSGSQQY
>TRBV4-3|NA
ASSQWTIDNEQF
>TRBV7-8|few
ASSPGPFYNEQF
>TRBV29-1|NA
SVEKGQGVGGYT
>TRBV30|NA
AWRGGLSRGYT
>TRBV20-1|few
SVSGLGSGNTIY
>TRBV7-7|NA
ASSSTRYTDTQY